This TCR beta chain was sequenced for a study of response to subunit inactivated influenza vaccine. This clonotype was counted only a few times. The ends were cut back, 5 bases at V and 5 bases at J, with 18 bases in the middle. Germline CDR1 and CDR2: SEHNR and FQNEAQ (reference sequence). The CDR3 is 15 residues long. TCRdb fed the RT-PCR reads into MiXCR, producing one record per CDR3 protein. This table holds 500,000 to 600,000 distinct CDR3 sequences, 11% found once. These same data were also listed under a study on T cells expressing NK-cell markers. As that report states: Beta-chain TCR cDNA was generated via 5'RACE template switching with UMIs. Investigators obtained TCR beta repertoires from sorted CD3+CD56+NKG2C+, CD3+CD56+NKG2C- and CD3+CD56-NKG2C+ T cells.

The sample here was PBMCs from blood, taken on the day of vaccination. The chain is built from TRBV7-9 and TRBJ1-2; D might be TRBD1 (6 bases). This clonotype was obtained from a man in his fifties or sixties who received an inactivated influenza vaccine. The CDR3 sequence is CASSAQDRQGYGYTF. In DNA, the CDR3 is TGTGCCAGCAGCGCCCAAGACAGGCAGGGGTATGGCTACACCTTC.